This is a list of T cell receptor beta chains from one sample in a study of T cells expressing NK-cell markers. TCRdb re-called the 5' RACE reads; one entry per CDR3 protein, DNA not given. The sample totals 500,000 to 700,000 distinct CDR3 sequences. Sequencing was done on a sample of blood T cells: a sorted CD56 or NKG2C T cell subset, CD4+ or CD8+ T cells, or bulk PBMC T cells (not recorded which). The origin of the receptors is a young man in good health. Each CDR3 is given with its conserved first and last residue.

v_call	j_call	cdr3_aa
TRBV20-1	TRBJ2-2	CSARDEKHANTGELFF
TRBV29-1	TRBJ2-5	CSVEAHQETQYF
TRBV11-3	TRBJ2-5	CASSLKEWSETQYF
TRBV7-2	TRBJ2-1	CASWSQVDEQFF
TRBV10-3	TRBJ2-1	CAISDLGLAMGEQFF
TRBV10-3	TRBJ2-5	CAVVRAEETQYF
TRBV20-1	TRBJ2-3	CSATGTDSLRGLAGARTDTQYF
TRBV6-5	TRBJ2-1	CASSYLAGDNEQFF
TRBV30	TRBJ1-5	CAWSPTGDRGYNQPQHF
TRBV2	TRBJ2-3	CASSGTSAPVDTQYF
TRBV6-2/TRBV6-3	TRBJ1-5	CASRNGGAVNQPQHF
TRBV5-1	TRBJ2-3	CASSLAGTGADTQYF
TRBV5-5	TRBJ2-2	CASRYGTGGHTGELFF
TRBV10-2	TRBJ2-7	CATAGRKLVNEQYF
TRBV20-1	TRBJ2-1	CSASGVGRNEQFF
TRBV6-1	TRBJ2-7	CASSALSGSSYEQYF
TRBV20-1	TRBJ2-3	CSAPSQGISGTDTQYF
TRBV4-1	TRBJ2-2	CASSQGGPDPRRNTGELFF
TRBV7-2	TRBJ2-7	CASSVTRDRAYEQYF